Below, 31 T cell receptor beta chains from the same sample are listed, as sequenced in a study of CD8 T cells in Susac syndrome. RNA amounts of about 0.45 to 1 ug underwent reverse transcription with random hexamers. TCRdb re-derived calls from the immunoSEQ multiplex PCR reads in MiXCR, one entry per CDR3 protein. The sample lists about 150,000 distinct CDR3 sequences; 95% to 96% were seen once. The sequencing input was CD8+ T cells from PBMCs. The receptors were gathered from a human donor with multiple sclerosis.

J is TRBJ2-5 and V is TRBV27, with D unresolved. The CDR3 extends over 13 amino acids. V was pared by 4 bases and J by 1 base, with 7 bases between. Germline V gives CDR1 MNHEY, CDR2 SMNVEV (reference sequence). The CDR3 DNA follows: TGTGCCAGCAGTTACAACTCCCAAGAGACCCAGTACTTC. Translation gives CASSYNSQETQYF.

This rearrangement joins TRBV20-1 to TRBJ2-5; 12 bases agree with TRBD2. Trimming at V came to 7 bases and at J to 5 bases, leaving 20 bases not matched to a gene. This CDR3 comprises 18 residues. Germline values: CDR1 DFQATT, CDR2 SNEGSKA (reference sequence). This chain's CDR3 is CSVAQGLAGPRRWETQYF. The CDR3 DNA reads TGCAGTGTCGCCCAAGGACTAGCGGGGCCTCGGCGGTGGGAGACCCAGTACTTC.

The gene calls are TRBV13 and TRBJ1-5; D not certain. The germline V and J ends were trimmed by 6 bases and 7 bases, with 19 bases remaining between them. CDR1 is PRHDT, CDR2 FYEKMQ, per germline (reference sequence). CDR3 length: 15 amino acids. For the CDR3, the DNA is TGTGCCAGCAGTCTAAGAGGTACGCCACAACAGCCCCAGCATTTT. This codes for CASSLRGTPQQPQHF. Using reference TRBV13 and TRBJ1-5 for the parts outside the CDR3, the full variable domain is AAGVIQSPRHLIKEKRETATLKCYPIPRHDTVYWYQQGPGQDPQFLISFYEKMQSDKGSIPDRFSAQQFSDYHSELNMSSLELGDSALYFCASSLRGTPQQPQHFGDGTRLSIL.

The chain recombines TRBV13 with TRBJ1-6; no clear D gene. Germline V CDR1 and CDR2: PRHDT, FYEKMQ (reference sequence). This CDR3 has 13 residues. Between the trimmed V and J ends, which lost 5 bases and 7 bases, there was a span of 9 bases. The CDR3 nucleotides are TGTGCCAGCAGCCCTAGCGTAAATTCACCCCTCCACTTT. Amino acid sequence: CASSPSVNSPLHF.

The rearrangement uses TRBV3-1 and TRBJ2-7; D is unclear. The CDR3 totals 14 residues. Germline V gene sequence: CDR1 LGHDT, CDR2 YNNKEL (reference sequence). V was cut by 1 base and J by 7 bases, with 14 bases left in between. CDR3 nucleotides: TGTGCCAGCAGCCAAGGACTCCCTAGTGGGGAGCAGTACTTC. It encodes CASSQGLPSGEQYF.

The genes are TRBV9 and TRBJ2-5, with D perhaps matching TRBD2 (5 bases). Between the trimmed V and J ends, which lost 0 bases and 5 bases, there was a span of 14 bases. The CDR3 is 15 residues long. Germline CDR1 is SGDLS and CDR2 is YYNGEE. Here the CDR3 DNA reads TGTGCCAGCAGCGTAGTGGACGGAGAGGGTGAGACCCAGTACTTC. Its protein is CASSVVDGEGETQYF.

The rearrangement uses TRBV29-1 and TRBJ1-1; D is ambiguous. CDR1 is SQVTM and CDR2 is ANQGSEA in the germline V gene. Trimming stripped 4 bases from V and 7 bases from J, with 10 bases between. The CDR3 sequence is 11 residues long. This CDR3 is CSVVSGLEAFF. In nucleotides, the CDR3 is TGCAGCGTTGTATCTGGGCTTGAAGCTTTCTTT.

The chain combines TRBV23-1 with TRBJ1-3; D unresolved. TRBV23-1 is recorded as an ORF, its role being uncertain. This CDR3 has 16 residues. Trimming removed 0 bases at V and 3 bases at J, with 12 bases between. The CDR3 nucleotides are TGCGCCAGCAGTCAATCGAAGTGTAGGGATGGAAACACCATATATTTT. Encoded protein: CASSQSKCRDGNTIYF.

The chain links TRBV9 to TRBJ1-1, with TRBD1 matching 7 bases. The CDR3 is 15 residues long. Losses at the gene ends were 4 bases for V and 1 base for J; bases not matched to a gene: 7. Germline V gene data show CDR1 as SGDLS and CDR2 as YYNGEE. The CDR3 protein is CASSPQQGTNTEAFF. The CDR3 DNA sequence: TGTGCCAGCAGCCCCCAACAGGGGACGAACACTGAAGCTTTCTTT.

The chain joins TRBV25-1 to TRBJ1-5; D remains unclear. V dropped 3 bases and J dropped 9 bases, with 6 bases sitting between them. The CDR3 extends over 11 amino acids. The germline V gene encodes CDR1 MGHDK and CDR2 SYGVNS. CDR3 in amino acids: CASSDFGPQHF. The CDR3 DNA is TGTGCCAGCAGTGATTTTGGGCCCCAGCATTTT.

The chain joins TRBV12-3 or TRBV12-4 to TRBJ2-1; 11 positions agree with TRBD2. V dropped 5 bases and J dropped 3; count of bases not matched to a gene: 9. The CDR3 consists of 17 residues. CDR3 region: CASSALIAGGLYNEQFF. In DNA form, the CDR3 reads TGTGCCAGCAGTGCCCTTATAGCGGGGGGGCTCTACAATGAGCAGTTCTTC.

The V and J genes are TRBV7-9 and TRBJ2-5; D remains ambiguous. V dropped 2 bases and J dropped 3 bases, with 13 bases sitting between them. The germline V gene has CDR1 SEHNR and CDR2 FQNEAQ (reference sequence). The CDR3 runs to 15 residues. CDR3 sequence: CASSLLKLAEETQYF. In DNA form, the CDR3 reads TGTGCCAGCAGCTTACTGAAATTGGCCGAAGAGACCCAGTACTTC.

This clonotype has only one observation. The V call is TRBV7-9, the J call TRBJ1-2; a possible D gene is TRBD1 (5 bases). Between the trimmed V and J ends, which lost 5 bases and 8 bases, there was a span of 21 bases. Germline values: CDR1 SEHNR, CDR2 FQNEAQ (reference sequence). This CDR3 has 15 residues. The CDR3 loop is CASSPSPGGPEGYTF. The CDR3 region has the DNA TGTGCCAGCAGCCCATCCCCGGGGGGTCCTGAGGGCTACACCTTC.

This clonotype appeared a single time. The rearrangement links TRBV15 to TRBJ1-5; 8 nucleotides align to TRBD1. The V gene's germline CDR1 is LNHNV and CDR2 YYDKDF (reference sequence). The CDR3 loop spans 20 amino acids. Germline trimming cut 0 bases from V and 0 bases from J; bases unmatched to any gene: 13. Written as DNA, the CDR3 is TGTGCCACCAGCAGAGATTATGGACAGGGCGAATCCTATAGCAATCAGCCCCAGCATTTT. It specifies CATSRDYGQGESYSNQPQHF.

The genes are TRBV29-1 and TRBJ2-2; TRBD2 aligns across 14 bases. Germline V gene lookup returns CDR1 SQVTM and CDR2 ANQGSEA. The ends lost 8 bases at V and 2 bases at J; junction bases unmatched: 4. The CDR3 loop spans 15 amino acids. CDR3 in amino acids: CSLGLAGGNTGELFF. CDR3 in DNA: TGCAGCCTAGGACTAGCGGGGGGAAACACCGGGGAGCTGTTTTTT.

The chain is built from TRBV7-9 and TRBJ2-5, with 8 bases fitting TRBD2. Germline CDR1 and CDR2: SEHNR and FQNEAQ (reference sequence). Trimming cost V 7 bases and J 0 bases; bases outside gene matches: 4. The CDR3 has 14 amino acids. CDR3 nucleotides: TGTGCCAGCACCGGGGGGGCGTACCAAGAGACCCAGTACTTC. Translation gives CASTGGAYQETQYF.

CDR3 region: CASSQGRGLAGEVYNEQFF. DNA of the CDR3: TGTGCCAGCAGCCAGGGTAGAGGACTAGCGGGGGAGGTCTACAATGAGCAGTTCTTC. The rearrangement uses TRBV3-1 and TRBJ2-1; the match to TRBD2 covers 13 bases. This CDR3 has 19 amino acids. The V gene's germline CDR1 is LGHDT and CDR2 YNNKEL (reference sequence). V was pared by 3 bases and J by 3 bases, with 11 bases of the junction left unmatched.

The rearrangement uses TRBV20-1 and TRBJ2-3; the D is unclear. The CDR3 has 14 residues. Germline CDR1 reads DFQATT; CDR2 reads SNEGSKA (reference sequence). The CDR3 sequence is CSAWTAYNTDTQYF. DNA for the CDR3: TGCAGCGCCTGGACGGCCTATAACACAGATACGCAGTATTTT.

The rearrangement joins TRBV6-5 to TRBJ2-5; TRBD1 or TRBD2 may be the D gene (5 bases each). The V end lost 0 bases, the J end lost 5 bases, and 19 bases lay between the germline ends. This CDR3 spans 17 amino acids. Germline CDR1 reads MNHEY; CDR2 reads SVGAGI. CDR3 protein: CASSYSRGLISGETQYF. The CDR3 DNA reads TGTGCCAGCAGTTACTCTCGGGGCCTAATTTCGGGGGAGACCCAGTACTTC.

CDR3 protein: CSVEAGNYGYTF. CDR3 DNA sequence: TGCAGCGTTGAAGCCGGGAACTATGGCTACACCTTC. J is TRBJ1-2 and V is TRBV29-1, with D unresolved. The germline V gene encodes CDR1 SQVTM and CDR2 ANQGSEA. This CDR3 has 12 residues. The V gene lost 1 base and the J gene lost 2 bases, with 5 bases spanning the gap.

V and J are TRBV6-1 and TRBJ2-1; D is perhaps TRBD2 (6 bases). Germline V gene data show CDR1 as MNHNS and CDR2 as SASEGT. V was pared by 10 bases and J by 10 bases, with 23 bases between. The CDR3 is 14 amino acids. CDR3 residues: CANRAGLETGEQFF. DNA of the CDR3: TGTGCCAACCGAGCGGGTCTCGAAACAGGCGAGCAGTTCTTC.

The chain carries TRBV6-6 and TRBJ2-5; no firm D call. The CDR3 is made up of 15 amino acids. With 4 bases removed from V and 5 bases from J, the gap between germline ends came to 17 bases. Germline V gene lookup returns CDR1 MNHNY and CDR2 SVGAGI (reference sequence). This CDR3 reads CASSSSRASRETQYF. CDR3 DNA: TGTGCCAGCAGTTCGTCTAGAGCCTCCAGGGAGACCCAGTACTTC.

This rearrangement joins TRBV20-1 to TRBJ2-7; a possible D gene is TRBD1 (5 bases). The V gene's germline CDR1 is DFQATT and CDR2 SNEGSKA (reference sequence). The CDR3 covers 13 residues. V was shortened by 0 bases and J by 6 bases, with 12 bases between the two germline ends. CDR3 in amino acids: CSARDGLDIEQYF. DNA for the CDR3: TGCAGTGCTAGAGATGGGTTGGACATCGAGCAGTACTTC.

This clonotype came up once. The CDR3 DNA reads TGCAGTGCTAGCTCACTCCTGGCGGGGGGGCCAAGAGATACGCAGTATTTT. This encodes CSASSLLAGGPRDTQYF. The rearrangement uses TRBV20-1 and TRBJ2-3; 9 nucleotides line up with TRBD2. Germline trimming cut 3 bases from V and 5 bases from J; bases unmatched to any gene: 15. CDR1 is DFQATT, CDR2 SNEGSKA, per germline (reference sequence). The CDR3 runs 17 residues.

This rearrangement joins TRBV20-1 to TRBJ2-3; D may be TRBD1 or TRBD2 (5 bases each). Trimming left V 0 bases short and J 0 bases short, with 19 bases between. The CDR3 runs to 18 residues. CDR1 and CDR2 from the germline V gene are DFQATT and SNEGSKA (reference sequence). In nucleotides, the CDR3 is TGCAGTGCTAGAGATGGGACGGATCCCTTCCCTAGCACAGATACGCAGTATTTT. Amino acids: CSARDGTDPFPSTDTQYF.

The V and J genes are TRBV5-6 and TRBJ2-5, with D uncertain. Per germline, CDR1 SGHDT and CDR2 YYEEEE. The V and J ends lost 1 base and 5 bases respectively, with 9 bases between them. The CDR3 extends over 13 amino acids. The CDR3 is CASSLPPQETQYF. In DNA, the CDR3 is TGTGCCAGCAGCTTGCCCCCTCAGGAGACCCAGTACTTC.

The genes are TRBV3-1 and TRBJ1-5, with D tentatively TRBD1 (5 bases). There are 16 residues in the CDR3. The germline gives CDR1 LGHDT, CDR2 YNNKEL (reference sequence). V shed 3 bases and J shed 4 bases, with 16 bases lying between them. The CDR3 region has the DNA TGTGCCAGCAGCCACGGTCGGACATCGGCAAATCAGCCCCAGCATTTT. This translates into CASSHGRTSANQPQHF. Variable domain in full (rest from reference TRBV3-1 and TRBJ1-5): DTAVSQTPKYLVTQMGNDKSIKCEQNLGHDTMYWYKQDSKKFLKIMFSYNNKELIINETVPNRFSPKSPDKAHLNLHINSLELGDSAVYFCASSHGRTSANQPQHFGDGTRLSIL.

This clonotype was counted once. The rearrangement links TRBV14 to TRBJ1-5, with TRBD1 as a possible D gene (5 bases). Germline-derived CDR1 and CDR2 are SGHDN and FVKESK. The CDR3 spans 12 residues. Trimming stripped 1 base from V and 10 bases from J, with 8 bases between. The CDR3 region is CASSQGRGPQHF. The CDR3 DNA reads as TGTGCCAGCAGCCAAGGAAGGGGACCCCAGCATTTT.

The chain couples TRBV2 to TRBJ2-5, with 7 positions matching TRBD1. The CDR3 length is 15 residues. CDR1 is SNHLY, CDR2 FYNNEI, per germline. The J segment lost 5 bases and the V segment lost 2 bases, leaving 8 bases of the junction unmatched. CDR3 sequence: CASSEFPGGTETQYF. CDR3 coding DNA: TGTGCCAGCAGTGAATTTCCAGGGGGAACGGAGACCCAGTACTTC.

The rearrangement uses TRBV6-5 and TRBJ2-1; tentative D call: TRBD2 (6 bases). V was pared by 8 bases and J by 0 bases, with 11 bases between. This CDR3 is built from 14 residues. CDR1 and CDR2 from the germline V gene are MNHEY and SVGAGI. The DNA of the CDR3 is TGTGCCAGCTGGGCGGGAAGCTCCTACAATGAGCAGTTCTTC. Encoded protein: CASWAGSSYNEQFF.

This clonotype occurred once. The chain is built from TRBV12-3 or TRBV12-4 and TRBJ1-1; no clear D gene. CDR3 length: 13 residues. V lost 2 bases and J 5 bases, leaving 9 bases between the germline ends. The CDR3 DNA sequence: TGTGCCAGCAGTTTATGGGTATGGACTGAAGCTTTCTTT. Its protein is CASSLWVWTEAFF.